This entry describes one TCR beta chain. This entry comes from a study of CD8 T cells in Susac syndrome. The V gene lost 1 base and the J gene lost 6 bases, with 16 bases spanning the gap. The CDR3 consists of 16 residues. Through negative isolation, CD4+ and CD8+ T cells were obtained, while TEMRA cells were enriched using FACS. The RNA input was about 0.45 to 1 ug, and it was reverse transcribed with random hexamers. The amplification used immunoSEQ multiplex PCR on TCR beta CDR3; it spanned 54 Vbeta and 13 Jbeta. From the immunoSEQ multiplex PCR reads, TCRdb called clonotypes with MiXCR, one entry per CDR3 protein. Counted here are 150,000 to 200,000 distinct CDR3 sequences, about 95% occurring once; the ten biggest clones make up around 0.11%.

The source is a human donor in good health. V and J are TRBV23-1 and TRBJ2-4; D is unclear. TRBV23-1 is given ORF status, its function remaining uncertain. Sequenced material: CD4+ T cells from PBMCs. The CDR3: CASSQWWSQSLNIQYF. In DNA form, the CDR3 reads TGCGCCAGCAGTCAATGGTGGTCACAGTCCCTAAACATTCAGTACTTC.